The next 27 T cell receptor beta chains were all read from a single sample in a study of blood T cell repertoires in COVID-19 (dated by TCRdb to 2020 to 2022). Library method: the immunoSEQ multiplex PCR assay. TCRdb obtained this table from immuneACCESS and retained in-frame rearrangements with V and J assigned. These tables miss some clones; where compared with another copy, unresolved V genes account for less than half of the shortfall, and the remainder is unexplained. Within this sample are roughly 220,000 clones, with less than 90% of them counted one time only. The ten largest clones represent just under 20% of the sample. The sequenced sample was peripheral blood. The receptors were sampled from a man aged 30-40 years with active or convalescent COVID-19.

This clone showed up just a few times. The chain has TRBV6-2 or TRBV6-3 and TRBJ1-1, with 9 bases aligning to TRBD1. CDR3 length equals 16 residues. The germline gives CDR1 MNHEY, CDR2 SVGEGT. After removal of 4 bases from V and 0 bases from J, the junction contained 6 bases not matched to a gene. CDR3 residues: CASSSKQGAMNTEAFF. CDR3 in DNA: TGTGCCAGCAGTTCTAAACAGGGGGCGATGAACACTGAAGCTTTCTTT.

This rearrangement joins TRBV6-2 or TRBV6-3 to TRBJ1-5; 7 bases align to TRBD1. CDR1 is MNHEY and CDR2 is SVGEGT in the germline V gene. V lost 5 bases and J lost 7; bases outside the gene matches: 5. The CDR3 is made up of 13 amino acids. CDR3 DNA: TGTGCCAGCAGTGACAGGGTTGGGCAGCCCCAGCATTTT. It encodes CASSDRVGQPQHF.

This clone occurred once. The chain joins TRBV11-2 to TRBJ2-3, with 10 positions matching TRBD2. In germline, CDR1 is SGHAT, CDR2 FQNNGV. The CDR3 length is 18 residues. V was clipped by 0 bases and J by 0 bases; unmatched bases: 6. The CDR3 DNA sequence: TGTGCCAGCAGCTTAGACAGCGGGGGGGTCCCCAGCACAGATACGCAGTATTTT. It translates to CASSLDSGGVPSTDTQYF.

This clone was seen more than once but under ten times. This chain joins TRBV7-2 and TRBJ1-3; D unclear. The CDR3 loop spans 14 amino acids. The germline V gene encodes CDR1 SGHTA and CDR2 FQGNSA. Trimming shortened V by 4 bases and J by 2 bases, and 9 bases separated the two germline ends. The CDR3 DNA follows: TGTGCCAGCAGCTCGCGGCGCGCTGGAAACACCATATATTTT. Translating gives CASSSRRAGNTIYF.

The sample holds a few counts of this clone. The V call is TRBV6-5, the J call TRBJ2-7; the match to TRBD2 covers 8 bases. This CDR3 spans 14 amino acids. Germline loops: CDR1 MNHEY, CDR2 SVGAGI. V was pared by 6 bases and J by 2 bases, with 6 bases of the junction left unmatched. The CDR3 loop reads CASSPGLATYEQYF. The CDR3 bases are TGTGCCAGCAGCCCAGGACTAGCCACCTACGAGCAGTACTTC.

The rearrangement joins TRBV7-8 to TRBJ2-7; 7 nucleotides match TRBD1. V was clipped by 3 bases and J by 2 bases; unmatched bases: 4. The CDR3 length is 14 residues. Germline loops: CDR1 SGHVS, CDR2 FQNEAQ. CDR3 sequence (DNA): TGTGCCAGCAGCTTTCGGGACAGAGCCTACGAGCAGTACTTC. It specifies CASSFRDRAYEQYF. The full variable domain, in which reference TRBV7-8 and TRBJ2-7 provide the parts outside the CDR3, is GAGVSQSPRYKVAKRGQDVALRCDPISGHVSLFWYQQALGQGPEFLTYFQNEAQLDKSGLPSDRFFAERPEGSVSTLKIQRTQQEDSAVYLCASSFRDRAYEQYFGPGTRLTVT.

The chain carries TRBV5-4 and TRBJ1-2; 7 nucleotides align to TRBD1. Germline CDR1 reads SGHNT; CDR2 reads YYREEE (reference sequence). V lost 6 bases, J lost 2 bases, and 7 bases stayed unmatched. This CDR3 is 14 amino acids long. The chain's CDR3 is CASNQGQKNYGYTF. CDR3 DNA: TGTGCCAGCAACCAGGGACAGAAGAACTATGGCTACACCTTC. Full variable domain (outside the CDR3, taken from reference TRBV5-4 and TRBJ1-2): ETGVTQSPTHLIKTRGQQVTLRCSSQSGHNTVSWYQQALGQGPQFIFQYYREEENGRGNFPPRFSGLQFPNYSSELNVNALELDDSALYLCASNQGQKNYGYTFGSGTRLTVV.

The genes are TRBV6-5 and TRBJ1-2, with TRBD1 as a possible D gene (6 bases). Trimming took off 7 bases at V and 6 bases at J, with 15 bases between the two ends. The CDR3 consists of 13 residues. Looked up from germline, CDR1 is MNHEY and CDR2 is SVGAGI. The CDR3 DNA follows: TGTGCCAGCACAATCAGGGGTTACGATGGCTACACCTTC. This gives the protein CASTIRGYDGYTF.

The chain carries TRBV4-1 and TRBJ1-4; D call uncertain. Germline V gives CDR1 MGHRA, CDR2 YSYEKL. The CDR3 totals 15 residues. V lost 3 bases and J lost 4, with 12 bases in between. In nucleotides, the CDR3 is TGCGCCAGCAGCCAGGAAAAACGGAGTAATGAAAAACTGTTTTTT. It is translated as CASSQEKRSNEKLFF.

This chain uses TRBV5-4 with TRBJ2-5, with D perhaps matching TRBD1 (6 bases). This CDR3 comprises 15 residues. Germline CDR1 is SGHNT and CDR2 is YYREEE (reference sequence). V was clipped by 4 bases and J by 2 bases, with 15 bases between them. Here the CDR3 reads CASSTRQAGQETQYF. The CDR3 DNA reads TGTGCCAGCAGCACCCGACAGGCGGGTCAAGAGACCCAGTACTTC.

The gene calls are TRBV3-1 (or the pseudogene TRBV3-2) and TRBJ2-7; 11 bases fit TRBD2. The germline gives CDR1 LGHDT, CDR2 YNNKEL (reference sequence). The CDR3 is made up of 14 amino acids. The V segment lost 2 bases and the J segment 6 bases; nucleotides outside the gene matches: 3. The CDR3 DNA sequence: TGTGCCAGCAGCCAATCAGGGACTAGCGGCGAGCAGTACTTC. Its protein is CASSQSGTSGEQYF.

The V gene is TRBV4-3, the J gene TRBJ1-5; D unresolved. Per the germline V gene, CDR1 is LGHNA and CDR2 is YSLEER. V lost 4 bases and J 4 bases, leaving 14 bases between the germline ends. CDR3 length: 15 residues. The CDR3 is CASSLNLGRNQPQHF. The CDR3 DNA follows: TGCGCCAGCAGCCTCAACCTGGGCCGGAATCAGCCCCAGCATTTT.

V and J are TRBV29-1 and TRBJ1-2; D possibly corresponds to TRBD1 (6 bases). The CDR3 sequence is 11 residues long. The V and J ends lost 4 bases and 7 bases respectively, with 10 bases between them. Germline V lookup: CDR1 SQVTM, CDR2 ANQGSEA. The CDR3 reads CSVAGDVGYTF. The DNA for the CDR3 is TGCAGCGTTGCAGGGGATGTTGGCTACACCTTC.

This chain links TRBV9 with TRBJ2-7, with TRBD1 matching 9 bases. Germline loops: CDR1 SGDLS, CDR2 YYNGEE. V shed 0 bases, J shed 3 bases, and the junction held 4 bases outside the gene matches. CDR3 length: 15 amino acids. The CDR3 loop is CASSVGGTGNYEQYF. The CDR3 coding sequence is TGTGCCAGCAGCGTAGGGGGGACAGGGAACTACGAGCAGTACTTC. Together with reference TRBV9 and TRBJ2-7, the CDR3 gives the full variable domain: DSGVTQTPKHLITATGQRVTLRCSPRSGDLSVYWYQQSLDQGLQFLIQYYNGEERAKGNILERFSAQQFPDLHSELNLSSLELGDSALYFCASSVGGTGNYEQYFGPGTRLTVT.

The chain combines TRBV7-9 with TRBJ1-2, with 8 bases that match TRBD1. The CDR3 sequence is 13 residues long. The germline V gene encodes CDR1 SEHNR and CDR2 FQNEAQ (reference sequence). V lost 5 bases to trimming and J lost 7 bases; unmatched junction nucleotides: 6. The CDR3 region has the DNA TGTGCCAGCAGCCACGGGACAGGTCGTGGCTACACCTTC. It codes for CASSHGTGRGYTF.

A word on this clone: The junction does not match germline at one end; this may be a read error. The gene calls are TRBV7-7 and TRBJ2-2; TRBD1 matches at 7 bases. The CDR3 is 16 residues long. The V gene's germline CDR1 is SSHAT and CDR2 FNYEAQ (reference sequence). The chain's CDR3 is CASSPSGTAKSGELFF. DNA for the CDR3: TGTGCTAGCAGCCCCTCCGGGACAGCGAAATCCGGGGAGCTGTTTTTT.

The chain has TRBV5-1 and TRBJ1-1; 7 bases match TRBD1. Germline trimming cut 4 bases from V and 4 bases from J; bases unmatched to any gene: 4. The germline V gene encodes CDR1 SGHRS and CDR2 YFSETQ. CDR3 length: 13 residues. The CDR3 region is CASSRQGSTEAFF. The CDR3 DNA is TGCGCCAGCAGCCGACAGGGTAGCACTGAAGCTTTCTTT.

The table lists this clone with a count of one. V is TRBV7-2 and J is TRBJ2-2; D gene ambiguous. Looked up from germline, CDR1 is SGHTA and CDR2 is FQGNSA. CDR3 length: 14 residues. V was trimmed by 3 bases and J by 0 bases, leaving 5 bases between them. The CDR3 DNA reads TGTGCCAGCAGCTTGCGGACGAACACCGGGGAGCTGTTTTTT. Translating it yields CASSLRTNTGELFF.

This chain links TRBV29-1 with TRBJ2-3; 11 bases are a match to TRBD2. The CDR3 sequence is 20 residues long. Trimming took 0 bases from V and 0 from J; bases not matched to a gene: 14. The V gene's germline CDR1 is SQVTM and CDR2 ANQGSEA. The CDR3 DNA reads TGCAGCGTTGAAGATCTGTTTGGGGCTAGCGGGAGGTTTAGCACAGATACGCAGTATTTT. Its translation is CSVEDLFGASGRFSTDTQYF.

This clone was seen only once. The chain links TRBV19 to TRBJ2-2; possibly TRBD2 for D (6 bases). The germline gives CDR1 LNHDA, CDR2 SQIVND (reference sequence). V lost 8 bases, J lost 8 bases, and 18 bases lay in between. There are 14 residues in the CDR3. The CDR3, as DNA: TGTGCCAGTCCCTGGGGGGAGCGATCGGGGGAGCTGTTTTTT. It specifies CASPWGERSGELFF. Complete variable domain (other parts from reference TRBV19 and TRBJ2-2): DGGITQSPKYLFRKEGQNVTLSCEQNLNHDAMYWYRQDPGQGLRLIYYSQIVNDFQKGDIAEGYSVSREKKESFPLTVTSAQKNPTAFYLCASPWGERSGELFFGEGSRLTVL.

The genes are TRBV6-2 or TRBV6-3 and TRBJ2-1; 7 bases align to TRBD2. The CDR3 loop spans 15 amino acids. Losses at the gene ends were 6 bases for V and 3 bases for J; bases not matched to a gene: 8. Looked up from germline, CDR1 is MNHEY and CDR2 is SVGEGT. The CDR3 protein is CASSPTRTSYNEQFF. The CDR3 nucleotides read TGTGCCAGCAGCCCCACTCGGACTAGCTACAATGAGCAGTTCTTC.

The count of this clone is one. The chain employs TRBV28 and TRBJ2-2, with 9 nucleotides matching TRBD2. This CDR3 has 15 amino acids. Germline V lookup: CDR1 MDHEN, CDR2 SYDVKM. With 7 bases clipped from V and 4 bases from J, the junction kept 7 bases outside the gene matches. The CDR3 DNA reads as TGTGCCAGCATAGGCGGGGGGGCCGCCACCGGGGAGCTGTTTTTT. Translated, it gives CASIGGGAATGELFF.

The CDR3 DNA follows: TGTGCCAGCAGCTCCTCCGGACAATTAGGTAACACCATATATTTT. Protein product: CASSSSGQLGNTIYF. The chain couples TRBV11-2 to TRBJ1-3; the D gene is possibly TRBD1 (5 bases). This CDR3 comprises 15 residues. Germline CDR1 reads SGHAT; CDR2 reads FQNNGV. V was cut by 4 bases and J by 7 bases, with 17 bases left in between.

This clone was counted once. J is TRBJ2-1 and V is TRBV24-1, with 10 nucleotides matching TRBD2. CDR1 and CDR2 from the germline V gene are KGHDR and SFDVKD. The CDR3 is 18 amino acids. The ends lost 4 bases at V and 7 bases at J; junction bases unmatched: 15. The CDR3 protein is CATSEQALLAGQVNEQFF. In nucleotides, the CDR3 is TGTGCCACCAGTGAGCAGGCCCTACTAGCGGGGCAAGTGAATGAGCAGTTCTTC.

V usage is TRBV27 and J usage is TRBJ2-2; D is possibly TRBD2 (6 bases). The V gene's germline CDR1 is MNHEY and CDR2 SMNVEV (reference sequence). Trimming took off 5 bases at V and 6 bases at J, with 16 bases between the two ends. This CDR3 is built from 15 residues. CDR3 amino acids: CASSLQWTGAGELFF. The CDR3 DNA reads TGTGCCAGCAGTCTCCAATGGACGGGGGCCGGGGAGCTGTTTTTT.

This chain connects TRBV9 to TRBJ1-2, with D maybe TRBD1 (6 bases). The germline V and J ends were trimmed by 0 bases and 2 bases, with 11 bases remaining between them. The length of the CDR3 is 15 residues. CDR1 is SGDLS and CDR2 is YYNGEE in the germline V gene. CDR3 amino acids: CASSVAQGSNYGYTF. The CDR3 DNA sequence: TGTGCCAGCAGCGTAGCCCAGGGGAGCAACTATGGCTACACCTTC.

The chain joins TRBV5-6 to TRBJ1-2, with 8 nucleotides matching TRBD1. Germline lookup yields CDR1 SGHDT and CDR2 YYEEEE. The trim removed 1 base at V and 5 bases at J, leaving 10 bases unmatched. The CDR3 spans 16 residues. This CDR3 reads CASSLTQGAVGYGYTF. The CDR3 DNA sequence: TGTGCCAGCAGCTTGACGCAGGGGGCTGTCGGATATGGCTACACCTTC.